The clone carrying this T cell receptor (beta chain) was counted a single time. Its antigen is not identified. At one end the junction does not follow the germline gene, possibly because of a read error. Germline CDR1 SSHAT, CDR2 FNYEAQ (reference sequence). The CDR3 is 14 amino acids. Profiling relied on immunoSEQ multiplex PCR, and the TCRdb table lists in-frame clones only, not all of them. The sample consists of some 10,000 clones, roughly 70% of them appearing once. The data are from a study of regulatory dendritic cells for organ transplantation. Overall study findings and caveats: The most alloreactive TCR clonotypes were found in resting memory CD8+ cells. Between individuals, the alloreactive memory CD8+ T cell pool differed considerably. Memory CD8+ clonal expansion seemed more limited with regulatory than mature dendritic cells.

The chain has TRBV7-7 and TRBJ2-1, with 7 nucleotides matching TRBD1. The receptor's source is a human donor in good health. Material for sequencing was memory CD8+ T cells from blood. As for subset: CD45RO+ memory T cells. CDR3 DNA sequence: TGTGCTAGCAGCTTGACGACAGGGTTCGATGAGCAGTTCTTC. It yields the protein CASSLTTGFDEQFF.